The next 18 T cell receptor beta chains were all read from a single sample in a study of identical twins. TCRdb independently ran MiXCR on the 5' RACE reads; one entry per CDR3 protein. This table holds around 280,000 distinct CDR3 sequences, under 9.5% found once. A further study also used this sample, focusing on yellow fever vaccine responses in identical twins.

The sample comprised memory (CD45RO+) T cells sorted from blood. The receptors here all came from a woman aged 18-29 years in good health.

The chain recombines TRBV5-4 with TRBJ1-1; possibly TRBD1 for D (6 bases). Trimming took 0 bases from V and 1 from J, leaving 13 bases between them. The germline V gene has CDR1 SGHNT and CDR2 YYREEE (reference sequence). The CDR3 has 16 amino acids. The CDR3 DNA reads TGTGCCAGCAGCTTGGGCCGGGGGGCTGAGAACACTGAAGCTTTCTTT. This gives the protein CASSLGRGAENTEAFF.

This clonotype was picked up many times. This rearrangement joins TRBV5-1 to TRBJ2-1, with D unresolved. Germline CDR1 SGHRS, CDR2 YFSETQ. Between the trimmed V and J ends, which lost 0 bases and 7 bases, there was a span of 11 bases. CDR3 length equals 14 residues. This CDR3 reads CASSLALPTNEQFF. The CDR3 DNA reads TGCGCCAGCAGCTTGGCCCTTCCTACAAATGAGCAGTTCTTC.

This clonotype was seen more than once but under ten times. The rearrangement joins TRBV20-1 to TRBJ2-3, with D possibly matching TRBD1 (5 bases). V lost 2 bases, J lost 5 bases, and 11 bases lay in between. Germline assignment: CDR1 DFQATT and CDR2 SNEGSKA (reference sequence). CDR3 length equals 13 residues. Here the CDR3 reads CSARQGNGDTQYF. DNA for the CDR3: TGCAGTGCTAGACAGGGTAATGGAGATACGCAGTATTTT.

The chain recombines TRBV20-1 with TRBJ2-3; maybe TRBD2 (5 bases). CDR1 is DFQATT and CDR2 is SNEGSKA in the germline V gene (reference sequence). V lost 4 bases and J lost 2, with 13 bases in between. There are 14 residues in the CDR3. CDR3 sequence (DNA): TGCAGTGCTAACCCCCATGGACTCACAGATACGCAGTATTTT. It specifies CSANPHGLTDTQYF.

The CDR3 protein is CATSDPTNTEAFF. The CDR3 coding sequence is TGTGCCACCAGTGACCCAACGAACACTGAAGCTTTCTTT. J is TRBJ1-1 and V is TRBV24-1; D gene ambiguous. The V gene lost 4 bases and the J gene lost 1 base, with 6 bases spanning the gap. Per germline, CDR1 KGHDR and CDR2 SFDVKD. The CDR3 runs to 13 residues.

This chain connects TRBV25-1 to TRBJ1-2, with a weak D call TRBD1 (5 bases). Per germline, CDR1 MGHDK and CDR2 SYGVNS. V lost 6 bases to trimming and J lost 4 bases, with 12 bases between them. This CDR3 contains 13 residues. The CDR3 sequence: CASSDRDFYGYTF. The CDR3 DNA follows: TGTGCCAGCAGCGACCGGGACTTCTATGGCTACACCTTC.

At least ten counts were recorded for this clonotype. This sequence joins TRBV15 and TRBJ2-5, with D perhaps TRBD2 (5 bases). Trimming shortened V by 9 bases and J by 3 bases, and 14 bases separated the two germline ends. From germline, CDR1 is LNHNV and CDR2 YYDKDF (reference sequence). The CDR3 has 13 residues. CDR3 nucleotides: TGTGCCACAGGACGAGGGTTCGAAGAGACCCAGTACTTC. The encoded protein is CATGRGFEETQYF. The full variable domain, in which reference TRBV15 and TRBJ2-5 provide the parts outside the CDR3, is DAMVIQNPRYQVTQFGKPVTLSCSQTLNHNVMYWYQQKSSQAPKLLFHYYDKDFNNEADTPDNFQSRRPNTSFCFLDIRSPGLGDTAMYLCATGRGFEETQYFGPGTRLLVL.

The chain uses TRBV20-1 and TRBJ2-5; D may be TRBD1 (6 bases). V was cut by 5 bases and J by 5 bases, with 15 bases left in between. Germline V gene data show CDR1 as DFQATT and CDR2 as SNEGSKA (reference sequence). The CDR3 is 13 amino acids. The CDR3 reads CSASQGTFETQYF. In DNA form, the CDR3 reads TGCAGTGCTTCACAGGGAACCTTTGAGACCCAGTACTTC.

This clonotype appeared a few times. V and J are TRBV3-1 and TRBJ1-3; no definite D call. The V end was cut by 3 bases, the J end by 4 bases, with 7 bases between. The CDR3 consists of 13 residues. Germline V CDR1 and CDR2: LGHDT, YNNKEL (reference sequence). Here the CDR3 reads CASSQGAGNTIYF. DNA of the CDR3: TGTGCCAGCAGCCAGGGAGCCGGAAACACCATATATTTT.

This clonotype was detected many times. The chain uses TRBV12-3 or TRBV12-4 and TRBJ2-1; 9 nucleotides match TRBD1. This CDR3 spans 15 amino acids. V shed 6 bases and J 8 bases; nucleotides not matched to a gene: 11. The CDR3 here is CASRPGQGMRDEQFF. The CDR3 region has the DNA TGTGCCAGCAGACCGGGACAGGGCATGCGAGATGAGCAGTTCTTC.

This clonotype was seen more than once but under ten times. The V and J genes are TRBV3-1 and TRBJ1-2, with D tentatively TRBD1 (6 bases). CDR3 length: 15 residues. Germline V gene data show CDR1 as LGHDT and CDR2 as YNNKEL (reference sequence). V lost 1 base and J 2 bases, leaving 11 bases between the germline ends. This CDR3 is CASSQAQGRNYGYTF. The CDR3 nucleotides read TGTGCCAGCAGCCAAGCGCAGGGGAGAAACTATGGCTACACCTTC.

The chain joins TRBV12-3 or TRBV12-4 to TRBJ1-1; 7 bases are shared with TRBD1. The CDR3 totals 14 residues. The V gene end was trimmed by 7 bases and the J gene end by 10 bases; junction bases not matched to a gene: 15. Here the CDR3 reads CASTNTDRVDGAFF. CDR3 coding DNA: TGTGCCAGCACCAACACCGACAGGGTAGATGGAGCTTTCTTT.

This clonotype was seen a few times. The chain couples TRBV7-9 to TRBJ1-1, with unresolved D. Germline V gene data show CDR1 as SEHNR and CDR2 as FQNEAQ (reference sequence). The V and J ends lost 3 bases and 0 bases respectively, with 11 bases between them. This CDR3 is built from 15 residues. In DNA, the CDR3 is TGTGCCAGCAGCTTCCGTGGTGGCTTGAACACTGAAGCTTTCTTT. The encoded protein is CASSFRGGLNTEAFF.

The CDR3, as DNA: TGCGCCAGCAGCTTGGCTCTGACAGGGGAGAACTATGGCTACACCTTC. Translation gives CASSLALTGENYGYTF. The chain has TRBV5-1 and TRBJ1-2; 8 bases align to TRBD1. The length of the CDR3 is 16 residues. Germline V gene data show CDR1 as SGHRS and CDR2 as YFSETQ. Trimming removed 0 bases from V and 2 bases from J; junction bases left unmatched: 6.

This clonotype was picked up many times. The chain recombines TRBV6-1 with TRBJ2-2, with a weak D call TRBD2 (5 bases). Trimming cost V 3 bases and J 4 bases, with 18 bases left between them. In germline, CDR1 is MNHNS, CDR2 SASEGT. The CDR3 totals 17 residues. CDR3 DNA sequence: TGTGCCAGCAGTGACCGTGTGGGAGTAGGGAGCACCGGGGAGCTGTTTTTT. This translates into CASSDRVGVGSTGELFF.

The chain uses TRBV4-2 and TRBJ2-1; 7 positions match TRBD2. Germline values: CDR1 LGHNA, CDR2 YNFKEQ. The CDR3 covers 15 residues. Trimming cost V 0 bases and J 6 bases; bases outside gene matches: 5. CDR3 protein: CASSQDSSGPNEQFF. The CDR3 region has the DNA TGTGCCAGCAGCCAAGATTCTAGCGGCCCCAATGAGCAGTTCTTC.

This clonotype was counted between two and nine times. The V call is TRBV7-8, the J call TRBJ1-4; D is unclear. The CDR3 contains 15 residues. CDR1 SGHVS and CDR2 FQNEAQ come from the germline V gene. Trimming removed 3 bases from V and 4 bases from J, with 12 bases in between. In DNA, the CDR3 is TGTGCCAGCAGCTTGAACCGGGCCGTTAATGAAAAACTGTTTTTT. Protein: CASSLNRAVNEKLFF.

The chain combines TRBV6-1 with TRBJ2-7, with 7 positions matching TRBD1. Germline CDR1 MNHNS, CDR2 SASEGT. After removal of 5 bases from V and 6 bases from J, the junction contained 10 bases not matched to a gene. CDR3 length equals 14 residues. The CDR3: CASSKTGNPFEQYV. The CDR3 nucleotides are TGTGCCAGCAGTAAGACAGGGAATCCCTTCGAGCAGTACGTC.